The next 10 T cell receptor beta chains were all read from a single sample in a study of blood T cell repertoires in COVID-19 (dated by TCRdb to 2020 to 2022). Receptor libraries were prepared by the immunoSEQ multiplex PCR assay. Sourced from immuneACCESS, this table was stored by TCRdb with only in-frame sequences that have V and J called. A share of the clones is absent; for the studies checked, an unresolved V gene accounts for under half, and the remainder has no known explanation. For this sample there are 200,000 to 250,000 clones; around 85% appear just once. Of the sample, 2.4% falls within the top ten clones. Sequencing was performed on peripheral blood. The receptors shown here come from a woman between 65 and 79 years old with COVID-19, enrolled during active disease.

The chain has TRBV9 and TRBJ1-4; TRBD1 matches at 8 bases. Germline CDR1 SGDLS, CDR2 YYNGEE. CDR3 size: 17 residues. V shed 2 bases and J 4 bases; nucleotides not matched to a gene: 10. The CDR3 protein is CASSVGDRPGVNEKLFF. CDR3 coding DNA: TGTGCCAGCAGCGTCGGGGACAGGCCGGGGGTTAATGAAAAACTGTTTTTT.

This clone was counted a single time. The chain uses TRBV9 and TRBJ2-1; perhaps TRBD2 as D (6 bases). This CDR3 is 15 amino acids long. The germline V gene has CDR1 SGDLS and CDR2 YYNGEE. Deletions cut 4 bases from V and 4 bases from J, with 15 bases between. In nucleotides, the CDR3 is TGTGCCAGCAGCACCGGGGACTTGACATACAATGAGCAGTTCTTC. Protein: CASSTGDLTYNEQFF.

J is TRBJ1-1 and V is TRBV7-2; no clear D. Trimming took off 4 bases at V and 1 base at J, with 10 bases between the two ends. CDR3 length: 14 residues. From germline, CDR1 is SGHTA and CDR2 FQGNSA. Here the CDR3 DNA reads TGTGCCAGCAGCTCTCGGACTGAGAACACTGAAGCTTTCTTT. This translates into CASSSRTENTEAFF.

The gene calls are TRBV19 and TRBJ2-5; tentative D call: TRBD1 (5 bases). V lost 0 bases to trimming and J lost 5 bases, with 10 bases between them. The CDR3 has 14 amino acids. Germline CDR1 reads LNHDA; CDR2 reads SQIVND (reference sequence). CDR3 nucleotides: TGTGCCAGTAGTATAGATCAGGGTTCCGAGACCCAGTACTTC. This codes for CASSIDQGSETQYF.

The rearrangement joins TRBV7-9 to TRBJ2-1; tentative D call: TRBD1 (5 bases). This CDR3 is built from 16 residues. The V and J ends lost 5 bases and 4 bases respectively, with 18 bases between them. Per the germline V gene, CDR1 is SEHNR and CDR2 is FQNEAQ (reference sequence). In DNA form, the CDR3 reads TGTGCCAGCAGCAACCGGACAACTATTGGTTACAATGAGCAGTTCTTC. Amino acid sequence: CASSNRTTIGYNEQFF.

The rearrangement joins TRBV19 to TRBJ2-7; D not certain. The ends were cut back, 1 base at V and 0 bases at J, with 7 bases in the middle. CDR1 and CDR2 (germline): LNHDA, SQIVND (reference sequence). The CDR3 is 14 residues long. The CDR3 DNA is TGTGCCAGTAGTATAGTTGGCACCTCCTACGAGCAGTACTTC. As protein: CASSIVGTSYEQYF.

The CDR3 is CASSLRFGNTIYF. CDR3 DNA sequence: TGTGCCAGCAGCCTTCGTTTTGGAAACACCATATATTTT. The J gene is TRBJ1-3, the V gene TRBV7-8; no clear D gene. This CDR3 is built from 13 residues. The V end lost 5 bases, the J end lost 3 bases, and 8 bases lay between the germline ends. CDR1 and CDR2 from the germline V gene are SGHVS and FQNEAQ.

The chain combines TRBV7-2 with TRBJ1-1, with D unclear. This CDR3 region has 12 residues. Trimming pared 3 bases from V and 3 bases from J, leaving 5 bases between. The germline gives CDR1 SGHTA, CDR2 FQGNSA. The CDR3 sequence: CASSFGDTEAFF. Here the CDR3 DNA reads TGTGCCAGCAGCTTCGGTGACACTGAAGCTTTCTTT.

The count of this clone is one. This rearrangement joins TRBV6-5 to TRBJ2-2; TRBD1 matches 8 bases. The ends lost 2 bases at V and 6 bases at J; junction bases unmatched: 8. The CDR3 is made up of 16 amino acids. Germline V lookup: CDR1 MNHEY, CDR2 SVGAGI. CDR3: CASSYTQDRVAGELFF. CDR3 in DNA: TGTGCCAGCAGTTACACCCAGGACAGGGTGGCCGGGGAGCTGTTTTTT.

V usage is TRBV6-5 and J usage is TRBJ1-1; a possible D gene is TRBD1 (6 bases). V lost 11 bases to trimming and J lost 3 bases, with 16 bases between them. The CDR3 has 13 amino acids. CDR1 and CDR2 (germline): MNHEY, SVGAGI. Written as DNA, the CDR3 is TGTGCCGGGTCTGGACAGCCCTACACTGAAGCTTTCTTT. It is translated as CAGSGQPYTEAFF.